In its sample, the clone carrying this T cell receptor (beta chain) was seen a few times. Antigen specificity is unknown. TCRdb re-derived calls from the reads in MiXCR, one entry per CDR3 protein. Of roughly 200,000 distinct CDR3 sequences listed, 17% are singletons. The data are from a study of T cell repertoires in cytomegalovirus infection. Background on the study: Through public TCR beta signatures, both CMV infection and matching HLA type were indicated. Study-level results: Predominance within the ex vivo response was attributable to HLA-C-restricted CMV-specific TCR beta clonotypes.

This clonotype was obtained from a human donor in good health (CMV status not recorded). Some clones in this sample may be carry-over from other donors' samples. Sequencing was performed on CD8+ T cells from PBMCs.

CDR3 sequence reads: CASSYSSGRVSYEQYF. The CDR3 DNA is TGTGCCAGCAGTTACTCGTCAGGACGGGTCTCCTACGAGCAGTACTTC. The rearrangement joins TRBV6-6 to TRBJ2-7; D is ambiguous. The CDR3 has 16 amino acids. V was pared by 0 bases and J by 0 bases, with 12 bases between. CDR1 MNHNY and CDR2 SVGAGI come from the germline V gene (reference sequence).